This T cell receptor (beta chain) is from a study of blood T cell repertoires in COVID-19. Turning to the study itself: The United States, Italy and Spain provided the acute and convalescent COVID-19 samples. T cells, B-cell-depleted T cells, or PBMCs supplied cDNA or gDNA.

In the authors' workflow: Reference gene primer amplification in the assay estimated nucleated cell counts. TCRdb's copy holds only in-frame clones and misses some; the assay was immunoSEQ multiplex PCR. V, J and clone size were drawn from that table, and D and trimming were deduced from the DNA. The sample contains hundreds of thousands of clones, more than 70% of which appear only once. The V gene's germline CDR1 is SGHRS and CDR2 YFSETQ. The CDR3 spans 14 residues. V lost 2 bases, J lost 2 bases, and 1 base stayed unmatched. The receptor was isolated from a woman aged 40 to 55 who had recovered from COVID-19. The sequencing input was peripheral blood. The rearrangement links TRBV5-1 to TRBJ2-1, with 7 positions matching TRBD1. The CDR3 DNA is TGCGCCAGCAGCTTAGGACAGGCCTACAATGAGCAGTTCTTC. As protein: CASSLGQAYNEQFF.